The source of this T cell receptor beta chain is a study of PD-1 blockade in classical Hodgkin lymphoma. Points from the study as a whole: Compared with healthy donors, newly diagnosed patients reportedly showed lower baseline TCR diversity. CD8+ TCR diversity did not rise significantly by C4D1, unlike CD4+. Possibly reflecting disease activity or prior therapy, repertoire differences have causes that remain undefined.

Sequenced by immunoSEQ multiplex PCR; TCRdb stores in-frame clones only, minus some. The data show about 26,000 clones, roughly 65% seen once. V shed 5 bases, J shed 3 bases, and the junction held 10 bases outside the gene matches. The CDR3 loop spans 15 amino acids. From germline, CDR1 is SGHTA and CDR2 FQGNSA. Every one of the patients relapsed after autologous stem cell transplantation (brentuximab vedotin exposure was variable). Reported best responses ranged across complete response, partial response or progressive disease. This clone was detected once. Antigen specificity is unknown. The material sequenced was peripheral blood mononuclear cells (PBMCs), taken before the second cycle of nivolumab. The chain has TRBV7-2 and TRBJ2-7; 7 bases agree with TRBD1. The origin of this receptor is a human donor with classical Hodgkin lymphoma. CDR3 sequence (DNA): TGTGCCAGCAGCCTTCAGGGGGACACCTTCTACGAGCAGTACTTC. This encodes CASSLQGDTFYEQYF.